Below are 18 T cell receptor beta chains sequenced from a single sample in a study of blood T cell repertoires in COVID-19. The table came from immunoSEQ multiplex PCR; TCRdb's copy has only in-frame clones and leaves some out. The repertoire includes around 280,000 clones, 90% of them detected once, and less than 2% sits in the top ten. The sample consisted of PBMCs or T cells enriched from blood (not recorded which). These receptors were taken from a woman aged 18-30 years with acute COVID-19.

The chain is built from TRBV7-8 and TRBJ1-1, with D possibly being TRBD1 (6 bases). In germline, CDR1 is SGHVS, CDR2 FQNEAQ. V was cut by 5 bases and J by 6 bases, with 19 bases left in between. The CDR3 spans 15 residues. As DNA, the CDR3 is TGTGCCAGCAGCCCAGAGATAACAGGGTTTGCTGAAGCTTTCTTT. Encoded protein: CASSPEITGFAEAFF.

The rearrangement joins TRBV19 to TRBJ2-2, with D perhaps TRBD2 (5 bases). The CDR3 has 16 amino acids. Germline-derived CDR1 and CDR2 are LNHDA and SQIVND (reference sequence). V lost 8 bases and J lost 7, with 23 bases in between. The CDR3 nucleotides read TGTGCCAGTCTAAGGTATTCCCACGCGGGCGGCGGGGAGCTGTTTTTT. Its protein product is CASLRYSHAGGGELFF.

The chain uses TRBV2 and TRBJ1-5, with no clear D. The V and J ends lost 6 bases and 4 bases respectively, with 4 bases between them. The CDR3 length is 11 residues. The germline V gene encodes CDR1 SNHLY and CDR2 FYNNEI. The CDR3 reads CASSVNQPQHF. CDR3 bases: TGTGCCAGCAGCGTAAATCAGCCCCAGCATTTT.

The V and J genes are TRBV24-1 and TRBJ1-6; no firm D call. V shed 0 bases and J shed 5 bases, with 25 bases lying between them. In germline, CDR1 is KGHDR, CDR2 SFDVKD. The CDR3 has 21 residues. The CDR3 loop reads CATSDLGAEDTPHVNNSPLHF. CDR3 DNA sequence: TGTGCCACCAGTGATTTGGGTGCGGAGGATACGCCGCACGTTAATAATTCACCCCTCCACTTT.

This chain joins TRBV10-1 and TRBJ2-7; the match to TRBD1 covers 7 bases. V lost 0 bases, J lost 6 bases, and 2 bases stayed unmatched. CDR1 and CDR2 from the germline V gene are WNHNN and SYGVQD (reference sequence). The CDR3 covers 13 residues. In DNA form, the CDR3 reads TGCGCCAGCAGTGAGTCGTGGGACAGCGAGCAGTACTTC. Protein sequence: CASSESWDSEQYF.

This chain's CDR3 is CASSEGGAWETQYF. The CDR3 DNA sequence: TGTGCCAGCAGTGAAGGAGGGGCTTGGGAGACCCAGTACTTC. This chain connects TRBV25-1 to TRBJ2-5; maybe TRBD2 (6 bases). The V and J ends lost 2 bases and 5 bases respectively, with 12 bases between them. In germline, CDR1 is MGHDK, CDR2 SYGVNS. CDR3 length equals 14 residues.

This chain uses TRBV3-1 (or the pseudogene TRBV3-2) with TRBJ1-2; D is unresolved. Germline CDR1 reads LGHDT; CDR2 reads YNNKEL (reference sequence). The CDR3 consists of 14 residues. The V gene lost 4 bases and the J gene lost 3 bases, with 12 bases spanning the gap. The DNA of the CDR3 is TGTGCCAGCAGCCGAGGTTTTTCGGACTATGGCTACACCTTC. Its protein is CASSRGFSDYGYTF.

The rearrangement joins TRBV5-1 to TRBJ1-2; D may be TRBD1 (6 bases). CDR1 SGHRS and CDR2 YFSETQ come from the germline V gene. The V and J ends lost 0 bases and 4 bases respectively, with 13 bases between them. The CDR3 runs 15 residues. CDR3 residues: CASSLAQGPGYGYTF. As DNA, the CDR3 is TGCGCCAGCAGCTTGGCCCAGGGGCCGGGCTATGGCTACACCTTC.

This sequence joins TRBV27 and TRBJ1-1; 8 nucleotides line up with TRBD1. V was clipped by 3 bases and J by 2 bases; unmatched bases: 11. Germline values: CDR1 MNHEY, CDR2 SMNVEV (reference sequence). The CDR3 has 17 residues. CDR3 DNA sequence: TGTGCCAGCAGTTTTAGTCGGAAGACAGGGGTCAACACTGAAGCTTTCTTT. This gives the protein CASSFSRKTGVNTEAFF.

V is TRBV16 and J is TRBJ2-3, with a possible D match to TRBD2 (6 bases). Germline values: CDR1 KGHSY, CDR2 FQNENV. V dropped 0 bases and J dropped 2 bases, with 18 bases sitting between them. This CDR3 comprises 18 residues. The DNA for the CDR3 is TGTGCCAGCAGCCAATCCCACCAGGGACTGGCAATCACAGATACGCAGTATTTT. It encodes CASSQSHQGLAITDTQYF.

The J gene is TRBJ2-7, the V gene TRBV28; TRBD2 matches 8 bases. Germline values: CDR1 MDHEN, CDR2 SYDVKM. This CDR3 has 14 residues. V lost 4 bases to trimming and J lost 1 base; unmatched junction nucleotides: 3. The CDR3 nucleotides are TGTGCCAGCAGTTACAGCGGGGGTTCCTACGAGCAGTACTTC. This sequence encodes CASSYSGGSYEQYF.

The CDR3 spells CASSRVAGESYEQYF. CDR3 DNA sequence: TGTGCCAGCAGCCGCGTAGCGGGAGAGTCCTACGAGCAGTACTTC. This sequence joins TRBV7-6 and TRBJ2-7; 9 bases align to TRBD2. The V gene's germline CDR1 is SGHVS and CDR2 FNYEAQ. After removal of 5 bases from V and 1 base from J, the junction contained 6 bases not matched to a gene. This CDR3 region has 15 residues.

The CDR3 region is CASRSYSYEQYF. CDR3 nucleotides: TGTGCCAGCAGAAGTTACTCGTACGAGCAGTACTTC. The chain employs TRBV27 and TRBJ2-7; D uncertain. The germline CDR1 and CDR2 sequences are MNHEY and SMNVEV (reference sequence). Trimming pared 6 bases from V and 4 bases from J, leaving 10 bases between. The CDR3 totals 12 residues.

CDR3 amino acids: CASSTRTDTEAFF. CDR3 nucleotide sequence: TGTGCCAGCAGTACACGGACAGACACTGAAGCTTTCTTT. The rearrangement links TRBV6-5 to TRBJ1-1; tentative D call: TRBD1 (6 bases). Per the germline V gene, CDR1 is MNHEY and CDR2 is SVGAGI. Trimming cost V 5 bases and J 3 bases, with 10 bases left between them. The CDR3 length is 13 residues.

V is TRBV10-3 and J is TRBJ1-5; D perhaps matches TRBD1 (6 bases). CDR1 is ENHRY, CDR2 SYGVKD, per germline. V was shortened by 6 bases and J by 2 bases, with 20 bases between the two germline ends. The CDR3 runs to 17 residues. CDR3 in amino acids: CAISPQRGGAGNQPQHF. The CDR3 DNA reads TGTGCCATCAGCCCCCAACGGGGGGGCGCGGGCAATCAGCCCCAGCATTTT.

The CDR3, as DNA: TGTGCCAGCAGCCCTTCTCCCCAGGGGGCCCGGAACGAGCAGTACTTC. It translates to CASSPSPQGARNEQYF. This chain uses TRBV3-1 (or the pseudogene TRBV3-2) with TRBJ2-7; 8 positions agree with TRBD1. The germline V gene has CDR1 LGHDT and CDR2 YNNKEL (reference sequence). This CDR3 is 16 amino acids long. Trimming at V came to 4 bases and at J to 5 bases, leaving 13 bases not matched to a gene.

The chain joins TRBV6-1 to TRBJ1-5; no reliable D call. CDR1 MNHNS and CDR2 SASEGT come from the germline V gene. The CDR3 extends over 16 amino acids. Trimming stripped 2 bases from V and 3 bases from J, with 14 bases between. CDR3 amino acids: CASSEHAGSFNQPQHF. The CDR3 coding sequence is TGTGCCAGCAGTGAACACGCCGGGAGCTTCAATCAGCCCCAGCATTTT.

The V gene is TRBV6-2 or TRBV6-3, the J gene TRBJ2-5, with 7 bases lining up with TRBD1. J gave up 0 bases and V 1 base, and 2 bases lay outside the gene matches. Germline assignment: CDR1 MNHEY and CDR2 SVGEGT. The CDR3 extends over 15 amino acids. CDR3 bases: TGTGCCAGCAGTTACTACAGGGGAAACCAAGAGACCCAGTACTTC. It codes for CASSYYRGNQETQYF.